This TCR beta chain stems from a study of T cell changes during pregnancy in multiple sclerosis. V was clipped by 6 bases and J by 3 bases; unmatched bases: 6. The CDR3 length is 15 residues. Germline CDR1 is LNHDA and CDR2 is SQIVND (reference sequence). Sequenced by immunoSEQ multiplex PCR; TCRdb stores in-frame clones only, minus some. Altogether about 73,000 clones are present, approximately 87% being singletons, with the ten largest covering over 7.5%. V and J are TRBV19 and TRBJ1-1; 11 bases are shared with TRBD1. The clonotype was recovered from a female donor in good health, enrolled as a control in a pregnancy study. The sample in question was peripheral blood, obtained after pregnancy. In DNA form, the CDR3 reads TGTGCCAGTAGGATGAGGGGACAGGGGGACACTGAAGCTTTCTTT. The encoded protein is CASRMRGQGDTEAFF.